This paragraph covers one T cell receptor (beta chain) sequence. Trimming removed 1 base from V and 3 bases from J, with 22 bases in between. CDR1 is SGHRS, CDR2 YFSETQ, per germline. The CDR3 has 18 amino acids. This sample was included in a study of T cell changes during pregnancy in multiple sclerosis. Here immunoSEQ multiplex PCR was the method, and the copy in TCRdb shows in-frame clones only, minus some. The sample lists about 72,000 clones, 80% to 95% occurring once. The J gene is TRBJ1-1, the V gene TRBV5-1, with D possibly matching TRBD1 (5 bases). This receptor was identified in a female donor in good health, enrolled as a control in a pregnancy study. The sequences come from peripheral blood, collected in the first trimester of pregnancy. The CDR3 region is CASSLRGWGGVLDTEAFF. The CDR3 nucleotides are TGCGCCAGCAGCTTGCGGGGGTGGGGTGGAGTCTTGGACACTGAAGCTTTCTTT.